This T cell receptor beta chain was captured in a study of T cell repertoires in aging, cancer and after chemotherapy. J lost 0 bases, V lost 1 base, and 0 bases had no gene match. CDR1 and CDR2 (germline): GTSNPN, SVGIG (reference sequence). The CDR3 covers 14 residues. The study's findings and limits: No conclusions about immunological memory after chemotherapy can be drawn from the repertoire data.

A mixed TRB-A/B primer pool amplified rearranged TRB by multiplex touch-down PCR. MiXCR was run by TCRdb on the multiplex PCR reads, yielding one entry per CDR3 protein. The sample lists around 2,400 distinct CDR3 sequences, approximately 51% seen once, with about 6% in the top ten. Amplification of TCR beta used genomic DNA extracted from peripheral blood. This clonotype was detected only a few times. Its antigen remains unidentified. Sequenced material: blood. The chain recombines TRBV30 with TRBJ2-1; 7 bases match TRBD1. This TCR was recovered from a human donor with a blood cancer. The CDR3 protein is CAWSGDSSYNEQFF. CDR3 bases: TGTGCCTGGAGTGGGGACAGCTCCTACAATGAGCAGTTCTTC.